Listed below are T cell receptor beta chains from one sample, sequenced in a study of response to subunit inactivated influenza vaccine. Each CDR3 protein is one row after TCRdb ran MiXCR on the RT-PCR reads. The sample lists 500,000 to 600,000 distinct CDR3 sequences, about 7.6% occurring once. The specimen comprised PBMCs from blood, sampled 23 months after vaccination. All receptors derive from a man between 50 and 69 years old who received an inactivated influenza vaccine. CDR3s include the opening cysteine and the closing phenylalanine or tryptophan. The D gene is left open where the match is weak. Clone size is stated in some rows and not others, as once, few, many or a class when expanded.

size	D	V	J	DNA	CDR3
many	NA	TRBV3-1	TRBJ2-2	TGTGCCAGCAGCCACGAGACTCTCTTCACCGGGGAGCTGTTTTTT	CASSHETLFTGELFF
many	NA	TRBV20-1	TRBJ2-3	TGCAGTACAAACAGGGACTACACAGATACGCAGTATTTT	CSTNRDYTDTQYF
many	NA	TRBV12-3/TRBV12-4	TRBJ2-4	TGTGCCAGCAGTTTAGGCAGCGCCAAAAACATTCAGTACTTC	CASSLGSAKNIQYF
few	NA	TRBV24-1	TRBJ1-4	TGTGCCACCAGTGATTCTGCCAGGGCGGCTAATGAAAAACTGTTTTTT	CATSDSARAANEKLFF
many	NA	TRBV3-1	TRBJ1-1	TGTGCCAGCAGCGGGACCACTGAAGCTTTCTTT	CASSGTTEAFF
many	NA	TRBV28	TRBJ1-1	TGTGCCAGCACCACCGACGCGAACACTGAAGCTTTCTTT	CASTTDANTEAFF
NA	NA	TRBV30	TRBJ2-3	TGTGCCTGGAGTGTCGAGTTCACAGATACGCAGTATTTT	CAWSVEFTDTQYF
few	NA	TRBV7-9	TRBJ2-3	TGTGCCAGCAGTCACCTCCGGGACAAAGGCACAGATACGCAGTATTTT	CASSHLRDKGTDTQYF
few	NA	TRBV5-1	TRBJ1-1	TGCGCCAGCAGCACGGGACTAGTCTACGACACTGAAGCTTTCTTT	CASSTGLVYDTEAFF
many	NA	TRBV10-3	TRBJ1-6	TGTGCCATCAGTGATACCAGGGTATTAAACTCACCCCTCCACTTT	CAISDTRVLNSPLHF
many	NA	TRBV20-1	TRBJ1-1	TGCAGTGCTGTTAGGGGGGGGGGCGTCGCGGCTTTCTTT	CSAVRGGGVAAFF
few	NA	TRBV18	TRBJ2-5	TGTGCCAGCTCACGCAGCCGGGGGGAGACCCAGTACTTC	CASSRSRGETQYF
NA	NA	TRBV7-9	TRBJ1-4	TGTGCCAGCAGCCAAGCCGGAACTAATGAAAAACTGTTTTTT	CASSQAGTNEKLFF
many	NA	TRBV7-9	TRBJ1-5	TGTGCCAGCAGCTTAGGAACGGGACCCACCCAGCCCCAGCATTTT	CASSLGTGPTQPQHF
NA	NA	TRBV5-1	TRBJ2-1	TGCGCCAGCGGCCGGGACACAGCCTACAATGAGCAGTTCTTC	CASGRDTAYNEQFF
few	TRBD2	TRBV6-5	TRBJ2-3	TGTGCCAGCAGTTACGAGACGGGAGGAACAGATACGCAGTATTTT	CASSYETGGTDTQYF
few	NA	TRBV5-4	TRBJ1-6	TGTGCCAGCAGCTTGTCCGTGGTGGGGAGGAGAACATATAATTCACCCCTCCACTTT	CASSLSVVGRRTYNSPLHF
NA	NA	TRBV28	TRBJ2-3	TGTGCCAGCAGTCCGCTCAGAGGGGGCACAGATACGCAGTATTTT	CASSPLRGGTDTQYF
NA	TRBD2	TRBV6-4	TRBJ2-3	TGTGCCAGCAGTGACTCGTGGCGGGGGGGCGGAACAGATACGCAGTATTTT	CASSDSWRGGGTDTQYF
NA	TRBD1	TRBV20-1	TRBJ2-7	TGCAGTGCTAGAGTCGGACAGGGGGCCGCCTACGAGCAGTACTTC	CSARVGQGAAYEQYF
few	TRBD1	TRBV7-2	TRBJ2-7	TGTGCCAGCAGCCCCCAGGCAAGACAGGGTTACGAGCAGTACTTC	CASSPQARQGYEQYF
NA	NA	TRBV29-1	TRBJ2-7	TGCAGCGTGGATGGTGGGGACTACGAGCAGTACTTC	CSVDGGDYEQYF
NA	TRBD1	TRBV12-3/TRBV12-4	TRBJ1-6	TGTGCCAGCAGTAGGGGGCGCGCCCTCCACTTT	CASSRGRALHF
NA	TRBD1	TRBV20-1	TRBJ1-2	TGCAGTGCTTCGGGGGGACAGGGGGCCAGAACCACCTTC	CSASGGQGARTTF
NA	TRBD1	TRBV4-3	TRBJ2-1	TGCGCCAGCAGCCAAGAAGAGGGGGCGGGTGAGCAGTTCTTC	CASSQEEGAGEQFF
many	TRBD2	TRBV7-2	TRBJ2-7	TGTGCCAGCCGGGAGACTAGCGTTACCTACGAGCAGTACTTC	CASRETSVTYEQYF
NA	TRBD1	TRBV6-2/TRBV6-3	TRBJ1-6	TGTGCCAGCGAAAACAGGGGACTGTACGGGGGACGACATTCACCCCTCCACTTT	CASENRGLYGGRHSPLHF
many	TRBD1	TRBV12-3/TRBV12-4	TRBJ1-6	TGTGCCAGCAGCCGACAGGGGAATAATTCACCCCTCCACTTT	CASSRQGNNSPLHF
NA	NA	TRBV5-1	TRBJ2-5	TGCGCCAGCAGCCAAAAAAGGCAGGATCAAGAGACCCAGTACTTC	CASSQKRQDQETQYF
NA	TRBD2	TRBV7-9	TRBJ2-5	TGTGCCAGCATGGTGGGCGGGGGGCAAGAGACCCAGTACTTC	CASMVGGGQETQYF
many	TRBD1	TRBV5-5	TRBJ1-1	TGTGCCAGCAGCAGGACAGGGGAACACACTGAAGCTTTCTTT	CASSRTGEHTEAFF
NA	NA	TRBV29-1	TRBJ2-5	TGCAGCGTTGAAGATCAAATTACAGTGGGAGAGACCCAGTACTTC	CSVEDQITVGETQYF
few	NA	TRBV6-2/TRBV6-3	TRBJ2-4	TGTGCCAGCAGCCGTCGACAGACCCTAGCCAAAAACATTCAGTACTTC	CASSRRQTLAKNIQYF
many	NA	TRBV7-2	TRBJ2-1	TGTGCCAGCAGCTTAGCGTGGCGAAATGAGCAGTTCTTC	CASSLAWRNEQFF
NA	TRBD2	TRBV27	TRBJ2-5	TGTGCCAGCAGTTTATACGGGCGGGGGGTCCAAGAGACCCAGTACTTC	CASSLYGRGVQETQYF